This T cell receptor (beta chain) was captured in a study of cytomegalovirus exposure and HLA in healthy donors. Overall study results and limits: A previous analysis found most TCR beta V segments productive roughly 90% or roughly 30% of the time.

The PCR had 60 Vbeta and 13 Jbeta primers. Profiled with immunoSEQ multiplex PCR; TCRdb holds only in-frame clones, not every one. The table lists roughly 150,000 clones, 82% of them singletons. V lost 6 bases, J lost 5 bases, and 13 bases lay in between. Germline values: CDR1 WSHSY, CDR2 SAAADI. This CDR3 contains 13 residues. Concerning this clone itself: Its antigen remains unknown.

The sequencing input was PBMCs. The chain joins TRBV10-2 to TRBJ1-1; no definite D call. This TCR came from a woman between 45 and 65 years old in good health and CMV-seropositive. The CDR3 DNA reads as TGCGCCAGCAGCCCTAAGATTTGGACTGAAGCTTTCTTT. It translates to CASSPKIWTEAFF.